These 29 T cell receptor beta chains share one sample of origin, sequenced in a study of shared clonotypes between healthy human individuals. This table comes from immunoSEQ multiplex PCR, and its TCRdb copy is limited to in-frame clones, with some not included. In the table there are about 2.3 million clones, 85% to 95% of which are singletons. Sample: naive CD4+ T cells from PBMCs. Subset indicated: CD45RA+ positively selected. Every receptor here comes from a man in his late teens or twenties in good health. Some clones in this sample may be carry-over from other donors' samples.

This chain connects TRBV5-4 to TRBJ1-3, with D unclear. V was pared by 0 bases and J by 0 bases, with 10 bases between. Germline V gene data show CDR1 as SGHNT and CDR2 as YYREEE (reference sequence). The CDR3 is made up of 16 amino acids. In DNA form, the CDR3 reads TGTGCCAGCAGCTTGGGTGGACGGTTCTCTGGAAACACCATATATTTT. Translated: CASSLGGRFSGNTIYF. Using reference TRBV5-4 and TRBJ1-3 for the parts outside the CDR3, the full variable domain is ETGVTQSPTHLIKTRGQQVTLRCSSQSGHNTVSWYQQALGQGPQFIFQYYREEENGRGNFPPRFSGLQFPNYSSELNVNALELDDSALYLCASSLGGRFSGNTIYFGEGSWLTVV.

This clone was counted a single time. The chain has TRBV5-4 and TRBJ1-2; a possible D gene is TRBD1 (6 bases). The CDR3 covers 14 residues. Between the trimmed V and J ends, which lost 0 bases and 8 bases, there was a span of 14 bases. Germline lookup yields CDR1 SGHNT and CDR2 YYREEE (reference sequence). DNA for the CDR3: TGTGCCAGCAGCTTGGTGTCAGGGGACGGGGGCTACACCTTC. This sequence encodes CASSLVSGDGGYTF.

The rearrangement links TRBV9 to TRBJ2-7; 10 nucleotides agree with TRBD2. The CDR3 is made up of 18 amino acids. Germline CDR1 and CDR2: SGDLS and YYNGEE. Trimming took 0 bases from V and 3 from J; bases not matched to a gene: 12. The CDR3 protein is CASSVALSPTSGHYEQYF. The CDR3 DNA reads as TGTGCCAGCAGCGTAGCTCTAAGCCCGACTAGCGGGCACTACGAGCAGTACTTC. Filled out from reference TRBV9 and TRBJ2-7, the complete variable domain reads DSGVTQTPKHLITATGQRVTLRCSPRSGDLSVYWYQQSLDQGLQFLIQYYNGEERAKGNILERFSAQQFPDLHSELNLSSLELGDSALYFCASSVALSPTSGHYEQYFGPGTRLTVT.

The chain couples TRBV14 to TRBJ2-7, with 15 bases identical to TRBD2. Germline V CDR1 and CDR2: SGHDN, FVKESK. The junction had 4 bases not matched to a gene; V was cut back by 4 bases and J by 12 bases. The CDR3 has 13 amino acids. This CDR3 reads CASSPRTSGRVYF. In DNA form, the CDR3 reads TGTGCCAGCAGCCCGAGGACTAGCGGGAGGGTGTACTTC.

The chain is built from TRBV11-3 and TRBJ2-1; 8 bases align to TRBD1. V lost 0 bases, J lost 3 bases, and 10 bases stayed unmatched. This CDR3 has 18 amino acids. The germline V gene has CDR1 SGHNT and CDR2 YENEEA. The CDR3 DNA is TGTGCCAGCAGCTTAGATGGGCCGACAGGGGCCTTCTACAATGAGCAGTTCTTC. Protein product: CASSLDGPTGAFYNEQFF.

This chain connects TRBV6-1 to TRBJ2-7; 7 bases are shared with TRBD1. V lost 3 bases and J lost 4; bases outside the gene matches: 15. This CDR3 spans 17 amino acids. Germline V gene data show CDR1 as MNHNS and CDR2 as SASEGT. The CDR3 is CASSDGPGGNPGYEQYF. The DNA for the CDR3 is TGTGCCAGCAGTGATGGGCCAGGGGGAAACCCTGGGTACGAGCAGTACTTC.

This clone was detected once. The chain couples TRBV5-8 to TRBJ2-2; D call uncertain. Germline CDR1 and CDR2: SGHTS and YDEGEE. The CDR3 has 14 residues. V lost 1 base, J lost 4 bases, and 8 bases lay in between. This chain's CDR3 is CASSLPVPTGELFF. The CDR3 nucleotides are TGTGCCAGCAGCTTGCCCGTACCCACCGGGGAGCTGTTTTTT. Full variable domain (missing parts from reference TRBV5-8 and TRBJ2-2): EAGVTQSPTHLIKTRGQQATLRCSPISGHTSVYWYQQALGLGLQFLLWYDEGEERNRGNFPPRFSGRQFPNYSSELNVNALELEDSALYLCASSLPVPTGELFFGEGSRLTVL.

The chain combines TRBV20-1 with TRBJ1-2, with no clear D. Per the germline V gene, CDR1 is DFQATT and CDR2 is SNEGSKA (reference sequence). The CDR3 consists of 11 residues. Trimming took off 3 bases at V and 3 bases at J, with 5 bases between the two ends. This chain's CDR3 is CSASRYYGYTF. The CDR3 nucleotides are TGCAGTGCTAGTAGGTACTATGGCTACACCTTC.

This clone was recorded only once. The chain combines TRBV7-9 with TRBJ2-3; D is tentatively TRBD1 or TRBD2 (5 bases each). Germline V gene data show CDR1 as SEHNR and CDR2 as FQNEAQ (reference sequence). The ends were cut back, 4 bases at V and 6 bases at J, with 14 bases in the middle. The CDR3 totals 14 residues. CDR3 in amino acids: CASSSGVEGDTQYF. CDR3 in DNA: TGTGCCAGCAGCTCTGGAGTAGAGGGGGATACGCAGTATTTT.

This chain connects TRBV2 to TRBJ2-2, with 10 bases identical to TRBD1. There are 15 residues in the CDR3. The germline gives CDR1 SNHLY, CDR2 FYNNEI. Trimming removed 6 bases from V and 7 bases from J; junction bases left unmatched: 8. The CDR3, as DNA: TGTGCCAGCAGGACCGGGACAGGGGACGTCGGGGAGCTGTTTTTT. This encodes CASRTGTGDVGELFF.

This clone was seen only once. Within the sample, other DNA sequences also encode this same CDR3. V usage is TRBV5-1 and J usage is TRBJ2-2; 7 bases are a match to TRBD2. With 0 bases clipped from V and 2 bases from J, the junction kept 4 bases outside the gene matches. CDR1 is SGHRS and CDR2 is YFSETQ in the germline V gene. The CDR3 is made up of 16 amino acids. In nucleotides, the CDR3 is TGCGCCAGCAGCTTGGTTCCTAGCGGAAACACCGGGGAGCTGTTTTTT. Translating it yields CASSLVPSGNTGELFF.

V usage is TRBV1 and J usage is TRBJ2-7; the DNA was not used to check the table's D call, TRBD1. TRBV1 is a pseudogene segment. The CDR3 runs 12 residues. Here the CDR3 reads CTSSLRDYEQYF. CDR3 in DNA: TGCACCAGCAGCCTCAGGGACTACGAGCAGTACTTC.

The rearrangement links TRBV6-5 to TRBJ2-5, with 9 positions matching TRBD1. Trimming cost V 6 bases and J 5 bases; bases outside gene matches: 7. The CDR3 has 14 amino acids. Germline V CDR1 and CDR2: MNHEY, SVGAGI. CDR3 sequence reads: CASSRDRVMETQYF. The CDR3 nucleotides are TGTGCCAGCAGCCGGGACAGGGTGATGGAGACCCAGTACTTC.

The rearrangement joins TRBV28 to TRBJ1-2; D gene uncertain. Germline values: CDR1 MDHEN, CDR2 SYDVKM. The CDR3 length is 14 residues. V lost 10 bases and J lost 5, with 20 bases in between. The CDR3 DNA is TGTGCCACCAATGATGGACGGCTTCTATATGGCTACACCTTC. It yields the protein CATNDGRLLYGYTF.

Worth noting for this clone: The junction departs from the called germline gene at one end, perhaps through a read error. Other nucleotide sequences from this sample produce the same CDR3. The rearrangement joins TRBV2 to TRBJ2-2; a possible D gene is TRBD2 (5 bases). Germline CDR1 SNHLY, CDR2 FYNNEI. This CDR3 comprises 12 residues. The CDR3 DNA follows: TGTGCCAGCAGCGAAGCGGCCGGGGAGCTGTTTTTT. Protein product: CASSEAAGELFF. The entire variable domain, with the rest obtained from reference TRBV2 and TRBJ2-2, is as follows: EPEVTQTPSHQVTQMGQEVILRCVPISNHLYFYWYRQILGQKVEFLVSFYNNEISEKSEIFDDQFSVERPDGSNFTLKIRSTKLEDSAMYFCASSEAAGELFFGEGSRLTVL.

V is TRBV25-1 and J is TRBJ2-3; D unclear. V was shortened by 1 base and J by 1 base, with 6 bases between the two germline ends. The CDR3 consists of 14 residues. In germline, CDR1 is MGHDK, CDR2 SYGVNS. For the CDR3, the DNA is TGTGCCAGCAGTGAATTCAGCCGCACAGATACGCAGTATTTT. Amino acid sequence: CASSEFSRTDTQYF.

V gene TRBV11-2 combines with J gene TRBJ1-5; no clear D. CDR3 size: 15 residues. Germline CDR1 reads SGHAT; CDR2 reads FQNNGV. V was trimmed by 1 base and J by 3 bases, leaving 10 bases between them. DNA of the CDR3: TGTGCCAGCAGCTTAGCGGGGTTTCCCAATCAGCCCCAGCATTTT. It codes for CASSLAGFPNQPQHF.

The J gene is TRBJ1-2, the V gene TRBV28; TRBD1 matches at 9 bases. Germline CDR1 and CDR2: MDHEN and SYDVKM. The CDR3 is made up of 16 amino acids. V shed 8 bases, J shed 6 bases, and the junction held 16 bases outside the gene matches. CDR3 bases: TGTGCCAGCGGTACACCCGGGACAGGGCGATTTGATGGCTACACCTTC. It specifies CASGTPGTGRFDGYTF.

This chain uses TRBV5-5 with TRBJ1-4; D remains ambiguous. The CDR3 runs 14 residues. Germline values: CDR1 SGHKS, CDR2 YYEKEE (reference sequence). V was cut by 0 bases and J by 8 bases, with 11 bases left in between. CDR3 in DNA: TGTGCCAGCAGCTTGGGGGCGCTTAGGGAAAAACTGTTTTTT. Its translation is CASSLGALREKLFF.

V gene TRBV11-1 combines with J gene TRBJ1-1; D remains ambiguous. Germline V lookup: CDR1 SGHAT, CDR2 FQDESV (reference sequence). Trimming shortened V by 8 bases and J by 1 base, and 8 bases separated the two germline ends. CDR3 length equals 12 residues. The CDR3 nucleotides are TGTGCCAGCGGGAGGGAGAACACTGAAGCTTTCTTT. Amino acid sequence: CASGRENTEAFF.

The genes are TRBV5-1 and TRBJ2-3; TRBD1 agrees at 8 bases. CDR1 SGHRS and CDR2 YFSETQ come from the germline V gene. The V gene end was trimmed by 4 bases and the J gene end by 4 bases; junction bases not matched to a gene: 8. The CDR3 covers 15 residues. Here the CDR3 reads CASSRSGQESDTQYF. The CDR3 region has the DNA TGCGCCAGCAGCAGATCGGGACAGGAGTCAGATACGCAGTATTTT.

The chain links TRBV11-3 to TRBJ2-5; D ambiguous. The germline V and J ends were trimmed by 2 bases and 5 bases, with 15 bases remaining between them. The CDR3 spans 15 residues. CDR1 is SGHNT and CDR2 is YENEEA in the germline V gene. The CDR3 here is CASSLTFSEGETQYF. The CDR3, as DNA: TGTGCCAGCAGCTTAACCTTTAGTGAAGGGGAGACCCAGTACTTC.

This chain links TRBV6-6 with TRBJ2-3; 8 bases align to TRBD1. CDR1 is MNHNY, CDR2 SVGAGI, per germline (reference sequence). The CDR3 has 16 amino acids. With 2 bases clipped from V and 4 bases from J, the junction kept 8 bases outside the gene matches. CDR3 coding DNA: TGTGCCAGCAGTTACAACCGGAACAGGGGGTCAGATACGCAGTATTTT. It encodes CASSYNRNRGSDTQYF.

A note on this clone: The germline gene is not matched at one end of the junction; a read error may be the cause. The rearrangement links TRBV6-1 to TRBJ1-3; D possibly corresponds to TRBD1 (5 bases). Germline CDR1 and CDR2: MNHNS and SASEGT. The CDR3 runs 14 residues. CDR3 amino acids: CASRGDLWDSTIHF. DNA of the CDR3: TGTGCCAGCAGGGGGGACCTATGGGATAGCACCATACATTTT.

The V and J genes are TRBV5-1 and TRBJ1-4, with a tentative D call TRBD1 (5 bases). This CDR3 is built from 15 residues. Looked up from germline, CDR1 is SGHRS and CDR2 is YFSETQ. V was trimmed by 3 bases and J by 3 bases, leaving 12 bases between them. CDR3 protein: CASSSLAGANEKLFF. For the CDR3, the DNA is TGCGCCAGCAGCTCGCTGGCGGGGGCTAATGAAAAACTGTTTTTT.

Regarding this clone: Other DNA sequences within the sample encode an identical CDR3. The chain couples TRBV10-3 to TRBJ1-1; 9 nucleotides agree with TRBD1. The junction had 1 base not matched to a gene; V was cut back by 4 bases and J by 1 base. Germline lookup yields CDR1 ENHRY and CDR2 SYGVKD. The CDR3 covers 14 residues. Here the CDR3 DNA reads TGTGCCATCAGTGGGACAGGGGCGAACACTGAAGCTTTCTTT. Translated: CAISGTGANTEAFF.

The V gene is TRBV9, the J gene TRBJ2-1, with TRBD2 matching over 8 bases. Germline V CDR1 and CDR2: SGDLS, YYNGEE. Losses at the gene ends were 6 bases for V and 2 bases for J; bases not matched to a gene: 13. This CDR3 has 17 residues. The CDR3 bases are TGTGCCAGCAATGCGGGAGGCGCCACCGTTGCCTACAATGAGCAGTTCTTC. Translation gives CASNAGGATVAYNEQFF.

This rearrangement joins TRBV5-4 to TRBJ2-7, with 8 bases aligning to TRBD2. With V trimmed by 3 bases and J by 5 bases, 13 bases remained unmatched. Germline V gene data show CDR1 as SGHNT and CDR2 as YYREEE (reference sequence). The CDR3 totals 16 residues. CDR3 nucleotides: TGTGCCAGCAGCTCCACCGGGCGGGGGGCCCCCAACGAGCAGTACTTC. Translation gives CASSSTGRGAPNEQYF.

The chain combines TRBV7-8 with TRBJ2-3, with unresolved D. Germline assignment: CDR1 SGHVS and CDR2 FQNEAQ. The CDR3 consists of 12 residues. The V and J ends lost 4 bases and 5 bases respectively, with 7 bases between them. As DNA, the CDR3 is TGTGCCAGCAGCTATGTGTTAGATACGCAGTATTTT. Translation: CASSYVLDTQYF.